The 6 T cell receptor beta chains listed next were all sequenced from one sample in a study of early T cells in non-severe SARS-CoV-2 infection (dated by TCRdb to 2020 to 2023). Receptors were amplified or captured by 5' RACE. For sequencing, a NextSeq 500 was employed. The raw public reads went through TCRdb reprocessing: fastp at Q25, MiXCR clone calling, in-frame beta chains kept. Rows matching on CDR3 protein sequence are summarized as one entry with the most common DNA and genes. The sample table records fewer than 120,000 distinct CDR3 sequences; 10% to 15% of these occur just once. The ten largest account for around 4.1% of the sample. The specimen comprised whole blood, sampled at baseline. The receptors stem from an adult who was a healthcare worker with PCR-confirmed SARS-CoV-2 infection or an uninfected control (not recorded which).

Here the CDR3 DNA reads TGCGCCAGCAGCCAAGATTTGAGGGTTGGGGACACTGAAGCTTTCTTT. It is translated as CASSQDLRVGDTEAFF. The V and J genes are TRBV4-1 and TRBJ1-1; D is unclear. The germline CDR1 and CDR2 sequences are MGHRA and YSYEKL. V lost 0 bases, J lost 3 bases, and 14 bases lay in between. The CDR3 covers 16 residues.

This clonotype has more than one count but fewer than ten. The chain links TRBV5-5 to TRBJ2-3, with TRBD2 matching over 7 bases. CDR1 and CDR2 (germline): SGHKS, YYEKEE (reference sequence). With 2 bases clipped from V and 4 bases from J, the junction kept 7 bases outside the gene matches. This CDR3 has 15 amino acids. The DNA for the CDR3 is TGTGCCAGCAGCTTTTCCCCGGGAGGAGCAGATACGCAGTATTTT. It yields the protein CASSFSPGGADTQYF.

The sample holds a few counts of this clonotype. The chain has TRBV19 and TRBJ1-5; unclear D gene. The CDR3 spans 16 residues. Deletions cut 2 bases from V and 2 bases from J, with 13 bases between. The germline gives CDR1 LNHDA, CDR2 SQIVND (reference sequence). In DNA, the CDR3 is TGTGCCAGTAGTATAATACGAAGGGCAGGCAATCAGCCCCAGCATTTT. Its translation: CASSIIRRAGNQPQHF.

This chain links TRBV27 with TRBJ1-2; D remains unclear. The germline V gene encodes CDR1 MNHEY and CDR2 SMNVEV (reference sequence). Deletions cut 2 bases from V and 4 bases from J, with 11 bases between. This CDR3 contains 14 residues. DNA for the CDR3: TGTGCCAGCAGTTTAAGGGAACAGTCCTATGGCTACACCTTC. Its translation: CASSLREQSYGYTF.

This clonotype was counted ten times or more. The DNA for the CDR3 is TGTGCCAGCAGCCTTGGGCTCGACACCGGGGAGCTGTTTTTT. It specifies CASSLGLDTGELFF. This chain links TRBV3-1 with TRBJ2-2; D call uncertain. The ends were cut back, 4 bases at V and 3 bases at J, with 9 bases in the middle. Looked up from germline, CDR1 is LGHDT and CDR2 is YNNKEL (reference sequence). This CDR3 is 14 amino acids long.

The chain carries TRBV29-1 and TRBJ2-1; D is ambiguous. Germline loops: CDR1 SQVTM, CDR2 ANQGSEA. V gave up 0 bases and J gave up 7 bases, with 4 bases separating them. This CDR3 is 11 amino acids long. CDR3 region: CSVEDLNEQFF. CDR3 sequence (DNA): TGCAGCGTTGAAGATCTGAATGAGCAGTTCTTC.